What follows describes a single TCR beta chain. Its antigen is unknown. The junction and the germline gene differ at one end; a read error may be behind it. Clones were read by immunoSEQ multiplex PCR, and TCRdb kept only the in-frame ones, dropping some. The table records 50,000 to 65,000 clones, roughly nine tenths of them present only once. This sample stems from a study of identifying expanded T cells in peripheral blood. No infections or other immune events were documented during collection. Study observations and caveats: Over two and four weeks, about 15 and 19 clones changed, versus around 1.3 between replicates. Variance in clone template counts between approximately 2-week samples significantly increased with total template count across all healthy donors.

The length of the CDR3 is 14 residues. Germline CDR1 LNHDA, CDR2 SQIVND (reference sequence). This receptor was obtained from a person aged 18 to 75 in good health. The V gene is TRBV19, the J gene TRBJ1-3; D is uncertain. The specimen was blood. The CDR3 sequence: CASRIDEHLNTIYF. The CDR3 nucleotides read TGTGCCAGTAGGATAGACGAACACTTAAACACCATATATTTT.